This TCR beta chain was found in a study of shared clonotypes between healthy human individuals. As to this clone: The antigen remains unidentified.

Regarding the study as a whole: Limited genetic and exposure-history diversity came from having few donors. The study's rarefaction showed incomplete sorted-subset sequencing despite large depth.

Every one of the donors was a Caucasian adult that lived in Nashville, Tennessee. This CDR3 region has 16 residues. Germline CDR1 reads LNHDA; CDR2 reads SQIVND (reference sequence). V shed 1 base and J 4 bases; nucleotides not matched to a gene: 7. Genomic DNA from each subset was divided evenly over several immunoSEQ plates. Profiling relied on immunoSEQ multiplex PCR, and the TCRdb table lists in-frame clones only, not all of them. The table records around 2,000,000 clones, 85% to 95% of them present only once. This chain links TRBV19 with TRBJ1-2; 9 nucleotides match TRBD1. This clonotype was obtained from a man aged 18 to 29 in good health. Sequencing input: naive CD4+ T cells sorted from blood. Specified subset: CD45RA+ positively selected. The CDR3 DNA reads TGTGCCAGTAGTATAGGGTCGGGACAGGGAGTCTATGGCTACACCTTC. As protein: CASSIGSGQGVYGYTF.